This T cell receptor (beta chain) was documented in a study of CD8 T cells in Susac syndrome. Reverse transcription of about 0.45 to 1 ug RNA used random hexamers. TCRdb reanalysed the immunoSEQ multiplex PCR reads using MiXCR and keeps one entry per CDR3 protein. The sample contains roughly 140,000 distinct CDR3 sequences, around 94% of which appear only once. Note on this clonotype: The target antigen is unknown.

V gave up 5 bases and J gave up 5 bases, with 10 bases separating them. This CDR3 has 12 amino acids. Looked up from germline, CDR1 is SGHVS and CDR2 is FQNEAQ. Sequencing of TCR beta was undertaken in CD8+ and CD4+ T cells derived from blood. Study conclusions and caveats: As the study acknowledged, the number of individuals in its TCR sequencing and HLA analysis was relatively small.

The sample consisted of CD8+ T cells from PBMCs. This TCR came from a human donor in good health. The J gene is TRBJ2-7, the V gene TRBV7-8; TRBD2 is a possible D gene (5 bases). The CDR3 DNA sequence: TGTGCCAGCAGCGTTGGGAGCAACGAGCAGTACTTC. Translation gives CASSVGSNEQYF.